The present T cell receptor beta chain was sequenced within a study of T-cell reconstitution after alpha-beta-depleted transplantation in children. The V end was cut by 5 bases, the J end by 10 bases, with 11 bases between. The germline V gene has CDR1 SEHNR and CDR2 FQNEAQ (reference sequence). The CDR3 extends over 11 amino acids. Study observations and caveats: After one year, T-cell counts and TCRbeta diversity mostly came from new T cells. Surviving recipient T cells and thymic progenitors produced the high day-60 TCRbeta diversity seen in some patients. Alpha-beta T cells present about two months after transplant were reported to originate from several hundred expanded graft clones.

Unique molecular identifiers were used in preparing the TCRbeta library. TCRdb independently ran MiXCR on the PCR reads; one entry per CDR3 protein. This table holds roughly 350,000 distinct CDR3 sequences, around 16% found once. Comment on this clonotype: Its antigen is still unknown.

The chain combines TRBV7-9 with TRBJ2-5; D gene ambiguous. The TCR sequence derives from a male patient aged 2-9 years who had a stem cell transplant for acute lymphoblastic leukemia, so the T cells may come from the graft donor. The material sequenced was PBMCs, mostly from graft donor cells, taken 360 days after TCRalphabeta/CD19-depleted stem cell transplant. CDR3 loop: CASSPLSVQYF. The CDR3 DNA reads as TGTGCCAGCAGCCCCCTATCGGTCCAGTACTTC.